The sequence of this TCR beta chain was determined in a study of blood T cell repertoires in COVID-19. V dropped 2 bases and J dropped 6; count of bases not matched to a gene: 5. The CDR3 runs to 17 residues. CDR1 SGHVS and CDR2 FQNEAQ come from the germline V gene. Assay used: immunoSEQ multiplex PCR; TCRdb lists only in-frame clones, some missing. The sample holds around 170,000 clones, roughly 88% seen once. This sequence originates from a young woman who had recovered from COVID-19. Sequences were obtained from PBMCs or T cells enriched from blood (not recorded which). The chain joins TRBV7-8 to TRBJ2-1, with 15 bases lining up with TRBD2. CDR3 loop: CASSLIGGLAGGNEQFF. The CDR3 bases are TGTGCCAGCAGCTTAATCGGGGGACTAGCGGGGGGCAATGAGCAGTTCTTC. The variable domain in full, completed from reference TRBV7-8 and TRBJ2-1, reads GAGVSQSPRYKVAKRGQDVALRCDPISGHVSLFWYQQALGQGPEFLTYFQNEAQLDKSGLPSDRFFAERPEGSVSTLKIQRTQQEDSAVYLCASSLIGGLAGGNEQFFGPGTRLTVL.